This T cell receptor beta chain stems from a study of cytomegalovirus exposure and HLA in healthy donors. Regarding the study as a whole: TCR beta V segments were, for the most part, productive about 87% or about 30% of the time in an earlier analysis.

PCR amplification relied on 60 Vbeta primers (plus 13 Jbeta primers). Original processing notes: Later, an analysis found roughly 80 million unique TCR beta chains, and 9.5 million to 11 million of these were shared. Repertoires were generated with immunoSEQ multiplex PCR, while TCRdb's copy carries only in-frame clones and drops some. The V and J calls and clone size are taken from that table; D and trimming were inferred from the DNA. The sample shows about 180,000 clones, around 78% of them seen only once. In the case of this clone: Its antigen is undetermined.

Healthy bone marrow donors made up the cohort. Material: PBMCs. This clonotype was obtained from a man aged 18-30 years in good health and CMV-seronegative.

The DNA for the CDR3 is TGTGCCAGCAGCGCTGGGACAGGGGAAGGCGGGGAGCTGTTTTTT. This gives the protein CASSAGTGEGGELFF. J is TRBJ2-2 and V is TRBV5-4; 10 positions match TRBD1. The CDR3 is 15 amino acids. With V trimmed by 4 bases and J by 7 bases, 7 bases remained unmatched. The germline gives CDR1 SGHNT, CDR2 YYREEE (reference sequence).